This TCR beta chain was documented in a study of T cell responses to AZD1222 COVID-19 vaccine. The study's findings and limits: Reports indicate that nearly half of spike-specific TCRs are directed at unmutated variant regions. Two AZD1222 doses significantly raised spike-specific TCR breadth and depth over controls.

To note about this clone: Its specificity is unknown.

Libraries were prepared by immunoSEQ multiplex PCR; TCRdb keeps only in-frame clonotypes and omits some of them. The sample has 150,000 to 200,000 clones; over 80% are singletons. V gave up 4 bases and J gave up 6 bases; unmatched junction bases: 10. Germline V CDR1 and CDR2: SGHDT, YYEEEE. This CDR3 comprises 16 residues. Material: peripheral blood, obtained on day 0 of MenACWY control vaccination. The TCR was taken from an adult in good health. The V call is TRBV5-6, the J call TRBJ2-6; 7 bases line up with TRBD1. CDR3 sequence (DNA): TGTGCCAGCAGCCCCAGGACAGGTGTGAAGGCCAACGTCCTGACTTTC. This sequence encodes CASSPRTGVKANVLTF.